These T cell receptor beta chains were read from a single sample in a study of shared clonotypes between healthy human individuals. Sequenced by immunoSEQ multiplex PCR; TCRdb stores in-frame clones only, minus some. This sample has about 580,000 clones; roughly 98% occur once, and the top ten carry 0.3% to 0.35%. The sequencing sample was made of naive CD8+ T cells sorted from blood. Every receptor here comes from a man in his thirties or forties in good health. The CDR3 runs from the conserved cysteine through the conserved F or W. The D gene is left open where the match is weak. A clone size is listed for some rows: how often the clone was seen (once, few, many), or a class if it is expanded.

j_gene: TRBJ1-4
d_gene: TRBD1
v_gene: TRBV27
abundance: -
CDR3aa: CASTGQADEKLFF
CDR3nt: TGTGCCAGCACGGGACAGGCTGATGAAAAACTGTTTTTT

j_gene: TRBJ1-2
d_gene: -
v_gene: TRBV27
abundance: -
CDR3aa: CASSLEGRPPYGYTF
CDR3nt: TGTGCCAGCAGTTTGGAAGGCAGACCTCCTTATGGCTACACCTTC

j_gene: TRBJ2-7
d_gene: -
v_gene: TRBV9
abundance: -
CDR3aa: CASKPSVGSYEQYF
CDR3nt: TGTGCCAGTAAACCTAGCGTCGGGTCCTACGAGCAGTACTTC

j_gene: TRBJ2-7
d_gene: TRBD1
v_gene: TRBV14
abundance: -
CDR3aa: CASSQVGQGDEQYF
CDR3nt: TGTGCCAGCAGCCAAGTAGGACAGGGCGACGAGCAGTACTTC

j_gene: TRBJ2-1
d_gene: -
v_gene: TRBV15
abundance: -
CDR3aa: CATSRGAGGRELTEQFF
CDR3nt: TGTGCCACCAGCAGGGGGGCAGGGGGGCGAGAGCTGACTGAGCAGTTCTTC

j_gene: TRBJ2-7
d_gene: -
v_gene: TRBV6-5
abundance: few
CDR3aa: CASSTGDGAYEQYF
CDR3nt: TGTGCCAGCAGCACGGGGGACGGTGCCTACGAGCAGTACTTC

j_gene: TRBJ1-3
d_gene: -
v_gene: TRBV4-3
abundance: once
CDR3aa: CASSQGQGNTIYF
CDR3nt: TGCGCCAGCAGCCAAGGGCAAGGAAACACCATATATTTT

j_gene: TRBJ2-7
d_gene: -
v_gene: TRBV7-9
abundance: -
CDR3aa: CASSLTISAYEQYF
CDR3nt: TGTGCCAGCAGCTTAACTATAAGCGCCTACGAGCAGTACTTC

j_gene: TRBJ2-2
d_gene: TRBD2
v_gene: TRBV6-6
abundance: -
CDR3aa: CASSYRRERTGELFF
CDR3nt: TGTGCCAGCAGTTACAGGCGGGAGCGCACCGGGGAGCTGTTTTTT

j_gene: TRBJ1-1
d_gene: -
v_gene: TRBV19
abundance: -
CDR3aa: CASSTVGTEAFF
CDR3nt: TGTGCCAGTAGTACTGTGGGCACTGAAGCTTTCTTT

j_gene: TRBJ1-5
d_gene: TRBD1
v_gene: TRBV27
abundance: once
CDR3aa: CASSLSGPGTGGADSNQPQHF
CDR3nt: TGTGCCAGCAGTTTATCCGGCCCGGGGACAGGGGGCGCGGATAGCAATCAGCCCCAGCATTTT

j_gene: TRBJ2-1
d_gene: TRBD2
v_gene: TRBV5-1
abundance: -
CDR3aa: CASSSLWGSGDYNEQFF
CDR3nt: TGCGCCAGCAGCTCCTTGTGGGGTAGCGGGGACTACAATGAGCAGTTCTTC

j_gene: TRBJ2-1
d_gene: -
v_gene: TRBV28
abundance: -
CDR3aa: CASTLRADYNEQFF
CDR3nt: TGTGCCAGCACCCTTAGGGCAGATTACAATGAGCAGTTCTTC

j_gene: TRBJ2-7
d_gene: TRBD1
v_gene: TRBV11-2
abundance: -
CDR3aa: CASSLPGTGTLYEQYF
CDR3nt: TGTGCCAGCAGCTTACCAGGGACAGGGACACTCTACGAGCAGTACTTC

j_gene: TRBJ2-2
d_gene: -
v_gene: TRBV9
abundance: -
CDR3aa: CASSGYSGELFF
CDR3nt: TGTGCCAGCAGCGGATACAGTGGGGAGCTGTTTTTT

j_gene: TRBJ1-1
d_gene: -
v_gene: TRBV15
abundance: -
CDR3aa: CATSRENLNTEAFF
CDR3nt: TGTGCCACCAGCAGGGAGAACCTCAACACTGAAGCTTTCTTT

j_gene: TRBJ2-7
d_gene: -
v_gene: TRBV10-3
abundance: -
CDR3aa: CATIDTGTYYEQYF
CDR3nt: TGTGCCACCATCGACACAGGGACCTACTACGAGCAGTACTTC

j_gene: TRBJ2-7
d_gene: -
v_gene: TRBV27
abundance: once
CDR3aa: CASSASWGSSYEQYF
CDR3nt: TGTGCCAGCAGTGCCTCCTGGGGGAGCTCCTACGAGCAGTACTTC

j_gene: TRBJ2-1
d_gene: -
v_gene: TRBV27
abundance: -
CDR3aa: CASSLGLWNEQFF
CDR3nt: TGTGCCAGCAGTTTGGGTTTGTGGAATGAGCAGTTCTTC

j_gene: TRBJ1-5
d_gene: -
v_gene: TRBV4-1
abundance: -
CDR3aa: CASSQRLYSNQPQHF
CDR3nt: TGCGCCAGCAGCCAGCGACTTTATAGCAATCAGCCCCAGCATTTT

j_gene: TRBJ1-2
d_gene: -
v_gene: TRBV30
abundance: -
CDR3aa: CAWSPPGWAEGYTF
CDR3nt: TGTGCCTGGAGTCCCCCCGGGTGGGCCGAGGGCTACACCTTC

j_gene: TRBJ2-5
d_gene: -
v_gene: TRBV9
abundance: -
CDR3aa: CASSADGVSQETQYF
CDR3nt: TGTGCCAGCAGCGCAGATGGGGTGAGTCAAGAGACCCAGTACTTC

j_gene: TRBJ2-5
d_gene: TRBD2
v_gene: TRBV4-2
abundance: -
CDR3aa: CASSQVLAGGGTKQETQYF
CDR3nt: TGTGCCAGCAGCCAAGTTCTAGCGGGAGGAGGGACCAAGCAAGAGACCCAGTACTTC

j_gene: TRBJ2-1
d_gene: -
v_gene: TRBV10-1
abundance: -
CDR3aa: CASGTAENNEQFF
CDR3nt: TGCGCCAGCGGTACAGCGGAGAACAATGAGCAGTTCTTC

j_gene: TRBJ2-1
d_gene: -
v_gene: TRBV4-1
abundance: -
CDR3aa: CASSQRWEDEQFF
CDR3nt: TGCGCCAGCAGCCAACGTTGGGAGGATGAGCAGTTCTTC